This entry is about one T cell receptor (beta chain). This sample is part of a study of blood T cell repertoires in COVID-19. Methods used by the authors: For nucleated cells, counts were estimated from reference gene primer amplification. Measured with immunoSEQ multiplex PCR; TCRdb has only the in-frame clones, and not every one. The V and J calls and clone size come from that table; D and trimming were worked out from the DNA. In the table there are about 280,000 clones, approximately 86% of which are singletons. The junction had 3 bases not matched to a gene; V was cut back by 4 bases and J by 3 bases. The CDR3 has 15 amino acids. Germline V lookup: CDR1 SGHNT, CDR2 YYREEE (reference sequence).

The clonotype was recovered from a man aged 18 to 30 with active or convalescent COVID-19. The source material was peripheral blood. The chain joins TRBV5-4 to TRBJ2-5; TRBD2 aligns across 13 bases. DNA for the CDR3: TGTGCCAGCAGCCCGGGGACTAGCGGGGAAGAGACCCAGTACTTC. The encoded protein is CASSPGTSGEETQYF.